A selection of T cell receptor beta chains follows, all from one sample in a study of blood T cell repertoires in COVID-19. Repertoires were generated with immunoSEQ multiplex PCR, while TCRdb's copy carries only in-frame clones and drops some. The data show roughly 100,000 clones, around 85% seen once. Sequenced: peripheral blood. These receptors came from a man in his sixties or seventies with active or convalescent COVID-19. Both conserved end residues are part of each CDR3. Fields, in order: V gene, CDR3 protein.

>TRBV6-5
CASSYSGTTNEQFF
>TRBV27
CASIVQRFSTDTQYF
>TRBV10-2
CASSVHIAGGRNEQFF
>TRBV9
CASSVAIMGEGGYTF
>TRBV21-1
CASSDIRESIHEQYF
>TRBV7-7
CASSFRSDYNSYEQYF
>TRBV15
CATSRDEGNQPQHF
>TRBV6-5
CASRNRAYEQYF
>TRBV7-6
CASSLGAPPIVDTQYF
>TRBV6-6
CASSRQGSWAGNTIYF
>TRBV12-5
CASAFDTQYF
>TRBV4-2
CASSQELGTSGYEQYF
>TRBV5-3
CARSLDGSSGNTIYF
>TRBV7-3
CAAAQDREKPQHF
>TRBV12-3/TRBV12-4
CASRAEGISEAFF
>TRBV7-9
CASSLWDRGHGYTF
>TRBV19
CASSTTGTTYNSPLHF
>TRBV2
CASRGDRNTEAFF
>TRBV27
CASSFRQGTGGYTF
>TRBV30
CAWSGGQGTYGYTF
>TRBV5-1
CASSLGTGGETQYF
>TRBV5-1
CASTPQMNTEAFF